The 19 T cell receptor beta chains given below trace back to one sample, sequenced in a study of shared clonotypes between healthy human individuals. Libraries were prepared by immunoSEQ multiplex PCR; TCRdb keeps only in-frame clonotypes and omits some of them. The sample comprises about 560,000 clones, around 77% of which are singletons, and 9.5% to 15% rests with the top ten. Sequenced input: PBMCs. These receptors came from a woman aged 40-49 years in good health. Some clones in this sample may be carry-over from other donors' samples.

In nucleotides, the CDR3 is TGTGCCAGCAGTACTTCTGGGGCCAACGTCCTGACTTTC. Encoded protein: CASSTSGANVLTF. The V and J genes are TRBV5-6 and TRBJ2-6; D is uncertain. The germline V gene has CDR1 SGHDT and CDR2 YYEEEE. Deletions cut 5 bases from V and 1 base from J, with 4 bases between. The CDR3 runs to 13 residues.

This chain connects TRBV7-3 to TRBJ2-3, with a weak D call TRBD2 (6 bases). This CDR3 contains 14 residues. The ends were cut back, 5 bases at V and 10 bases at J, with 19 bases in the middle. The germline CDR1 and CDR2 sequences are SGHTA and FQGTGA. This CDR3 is CASSPQPTAGSQYF. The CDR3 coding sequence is TGTGCCAGCAGCCCCCAGCCTACGGCGGGATCGCAGTATTTT. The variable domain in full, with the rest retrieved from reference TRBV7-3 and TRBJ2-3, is GAGVSQTPSNKVTEKGKYVELRCDPISGHTALYWYRQSLGQGPEFLIYFQGTGAADDSGLPNDRFFAVRPEGSVSTLKIQRTERGDSAVYLCASSPQPTAGSQYFGPGTRLTVL.

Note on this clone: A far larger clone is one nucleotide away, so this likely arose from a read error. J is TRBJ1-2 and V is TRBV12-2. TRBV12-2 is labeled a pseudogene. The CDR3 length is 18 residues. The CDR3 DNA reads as TGTGCAAGTCGCTTAGTGCTGGAAAGCGGGACCACCAACTATGGCTACACCTTC. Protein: CASRLVLESGTTNYGYTF.

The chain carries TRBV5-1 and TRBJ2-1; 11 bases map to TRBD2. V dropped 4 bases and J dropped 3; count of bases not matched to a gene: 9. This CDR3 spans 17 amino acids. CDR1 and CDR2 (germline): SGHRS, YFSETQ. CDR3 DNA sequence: TGCGCCAGCAGCCCGACCATAGCGGGAGGGTTCTACAATGAGCAGTTCTTC. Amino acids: CASSPTIAGGFYNEQFF.

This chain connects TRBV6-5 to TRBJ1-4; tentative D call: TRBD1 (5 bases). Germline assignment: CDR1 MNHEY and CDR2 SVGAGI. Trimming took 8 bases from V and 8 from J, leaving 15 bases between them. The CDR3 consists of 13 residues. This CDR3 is CASQGRAGEKLFF. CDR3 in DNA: TGTGCCAGCCAGGGCAGGGCTGGGGAAAAACTGTTTTTT.

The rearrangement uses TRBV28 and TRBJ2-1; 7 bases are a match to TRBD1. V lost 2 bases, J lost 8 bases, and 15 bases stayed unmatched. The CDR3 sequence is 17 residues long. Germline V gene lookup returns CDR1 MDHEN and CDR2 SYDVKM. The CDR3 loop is CASSLRRDREGDDEQFF. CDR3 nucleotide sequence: TGTGCCAGCAGTTTACGCCGGGACAGAGAGGGGGACGATGAGCAGTTCTTC.

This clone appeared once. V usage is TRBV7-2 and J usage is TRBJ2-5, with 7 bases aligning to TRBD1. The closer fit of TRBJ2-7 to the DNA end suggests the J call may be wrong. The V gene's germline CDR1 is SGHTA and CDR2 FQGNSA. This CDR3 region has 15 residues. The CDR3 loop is CASSRHGTAGGEQYF. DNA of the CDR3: TGTGCCAGCAGCCGCCACGGGACCGCAGGGGGCGAGCAGTACTTC.

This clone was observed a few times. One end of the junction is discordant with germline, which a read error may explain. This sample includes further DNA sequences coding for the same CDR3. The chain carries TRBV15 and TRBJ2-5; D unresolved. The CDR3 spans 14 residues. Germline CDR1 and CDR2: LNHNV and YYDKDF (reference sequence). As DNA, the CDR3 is TGTGCCACCAGCAGAGAATCCAACCAAGAAACCCAGTACTTC. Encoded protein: CATSRESNQETQYF. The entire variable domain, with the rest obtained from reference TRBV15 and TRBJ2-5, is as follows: DAMVIQNPRYQVTQFGKPVTLSCSQTLNHNVMYWYQQKSSQAPKLLFHYYDKDFNNEADTPDNFQSRRPNTSFCFLDIRSPGLGDTAMYLCATSRESNQETQYFGPGTRLLVL.

Here the CDR3 reads CSAKRSIGYTF. The CDR3 DNA follows: TGCAGTGCGAAGAGGAGCATCGGCTACACCTTC. The rearrangement joins TRBV20-1 to TRBJ1-2; D not resolved. Germline values: CDR1 DFQATT, CDR2 SNEGSKA (reference sequence). V was cut by 6 bases and J by 8 bases, with 13 bases left in between. CDR3 length: 11 amino acids.

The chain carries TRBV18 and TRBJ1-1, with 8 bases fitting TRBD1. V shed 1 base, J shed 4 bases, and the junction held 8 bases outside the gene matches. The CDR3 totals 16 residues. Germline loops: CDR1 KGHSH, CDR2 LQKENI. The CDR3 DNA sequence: TGTGCCAGCTCACCACTATGGGTCACAGGGGGCACTGAAGCTTTCTTT. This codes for CASSPLWVTGGTEAFF.

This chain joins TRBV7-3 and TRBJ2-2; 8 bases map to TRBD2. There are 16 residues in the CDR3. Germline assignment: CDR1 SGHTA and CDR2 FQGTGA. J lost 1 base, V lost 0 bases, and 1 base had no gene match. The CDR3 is CASSLTSGMNTGELFF. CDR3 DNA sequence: TGTGCCAGCAGCTTAACTAGCGGGATGAACACCGGGGAGCTGTTTTTT.

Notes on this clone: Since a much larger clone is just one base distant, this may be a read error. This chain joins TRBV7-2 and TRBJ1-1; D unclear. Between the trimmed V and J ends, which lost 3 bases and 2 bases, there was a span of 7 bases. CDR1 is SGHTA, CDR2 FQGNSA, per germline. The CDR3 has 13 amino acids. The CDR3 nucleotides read TGTGCCAGCAGCTTTCAAGAAAACACTGAAGCTTTCTTT. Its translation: CASSFQENTEAFF.

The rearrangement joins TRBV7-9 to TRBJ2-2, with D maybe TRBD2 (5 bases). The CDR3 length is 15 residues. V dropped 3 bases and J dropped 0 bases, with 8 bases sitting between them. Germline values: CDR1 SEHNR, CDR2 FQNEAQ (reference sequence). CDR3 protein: CASSLRAANTGELFF. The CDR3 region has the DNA TGTGCCAGCAGCTTGAGGGCCGCGAACACCGGGGAGCTGTTTTTT. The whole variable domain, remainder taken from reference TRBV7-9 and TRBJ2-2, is DTGVSQNPRHKITKRGQNVTFRCDPISEHNRLYWYRQTLGQGPEFLTYFQNEAQLEKSRLLSDRFSAERPKGSFSTLEIQRTEQGDSAMYLCASSLRAANTGELFFGEGSRLTVL.

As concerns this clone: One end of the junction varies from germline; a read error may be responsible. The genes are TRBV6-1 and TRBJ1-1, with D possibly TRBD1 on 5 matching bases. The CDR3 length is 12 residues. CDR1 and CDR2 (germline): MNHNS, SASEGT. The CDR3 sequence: CASSPTDTEASF. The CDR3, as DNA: TGTGCCAGCAGTCCGACAGACACTGAAGCTTCCTTT.

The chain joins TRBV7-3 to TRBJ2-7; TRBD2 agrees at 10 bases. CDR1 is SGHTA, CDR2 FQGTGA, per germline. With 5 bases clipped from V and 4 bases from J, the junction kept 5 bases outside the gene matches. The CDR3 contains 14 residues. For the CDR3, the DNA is TGTGCCAGCAGCCCTAGCGGGAGTACATACGAGCAGTACTTC. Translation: CASSPSGSTYEQYF.

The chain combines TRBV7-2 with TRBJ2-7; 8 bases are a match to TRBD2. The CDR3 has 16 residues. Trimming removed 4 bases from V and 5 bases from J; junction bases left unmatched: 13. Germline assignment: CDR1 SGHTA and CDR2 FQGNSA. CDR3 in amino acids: CASSSRGTRGRHEQYF. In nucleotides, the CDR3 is TGTGCCAGCAGCTCCCGAGGGACTAGAGGAAGACACGAGCAGTACTTC.

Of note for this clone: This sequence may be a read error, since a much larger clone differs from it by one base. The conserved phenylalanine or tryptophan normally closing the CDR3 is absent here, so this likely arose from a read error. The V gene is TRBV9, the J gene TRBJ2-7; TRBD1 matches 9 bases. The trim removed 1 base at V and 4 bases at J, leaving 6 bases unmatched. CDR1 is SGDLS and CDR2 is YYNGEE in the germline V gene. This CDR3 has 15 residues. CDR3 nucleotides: TGTGCCAGCAGCGTATCGGACAGGGGTTTTTACGAGCAGTACTTA. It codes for CASSVSDRGFYEQYL.

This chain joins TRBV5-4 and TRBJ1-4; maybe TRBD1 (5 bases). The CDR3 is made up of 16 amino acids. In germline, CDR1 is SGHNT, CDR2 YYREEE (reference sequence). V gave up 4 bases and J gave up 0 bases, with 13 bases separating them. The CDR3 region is CASSDTVRATNEKLFF. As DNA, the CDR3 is TGTGCCAGCAGCGATACGGTCAGGGCAACTAATGAAAAACTGTTTTTT.

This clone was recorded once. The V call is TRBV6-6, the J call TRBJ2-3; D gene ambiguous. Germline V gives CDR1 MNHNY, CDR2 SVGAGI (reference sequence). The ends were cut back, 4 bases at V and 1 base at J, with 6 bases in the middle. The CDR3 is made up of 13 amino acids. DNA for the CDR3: TGTGCCAGCAGTTCGGCAGGCACAGATACGCAGTATTTT. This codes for CASSSAGTDTQYF.